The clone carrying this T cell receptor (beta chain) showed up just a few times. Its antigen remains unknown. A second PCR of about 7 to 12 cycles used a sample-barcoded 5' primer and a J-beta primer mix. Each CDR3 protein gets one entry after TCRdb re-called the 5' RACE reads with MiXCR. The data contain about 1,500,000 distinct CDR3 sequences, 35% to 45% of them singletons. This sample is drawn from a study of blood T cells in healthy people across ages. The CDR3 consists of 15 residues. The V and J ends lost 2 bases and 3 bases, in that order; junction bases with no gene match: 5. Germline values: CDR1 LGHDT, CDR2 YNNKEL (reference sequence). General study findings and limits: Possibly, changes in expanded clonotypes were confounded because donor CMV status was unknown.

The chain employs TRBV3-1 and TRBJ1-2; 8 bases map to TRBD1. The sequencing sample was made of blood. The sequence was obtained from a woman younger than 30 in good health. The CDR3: CASSQSTGAYYGYTF. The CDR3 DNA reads TGTGCCAGCAGCCAATCGACAGGGGCTTACTATGGCTACACCTTC.